Following are 14 T cell receptor beta chains from one sample sequenced in a study of blood T cell repertoires in COVID-19. Sequenced by immunoSEQ multiplex PCR; TCRdb stores in-frame clones only, minus some. The sample consists of around 60,000 clones, 86% of them appearing once. The specimen was peripheral blood. These receptors were taken from an elderly woman with acute or convalescent COVID-19.

The chain employs TRBV6-2 or TRBV6-3 and TRBJ1-5; 11 bases map to TRBD1. This CDR3 has 16 residues. Germline assignment: CDR1 MNHEY and CDR2 SVGEGT. V gave up 4 bases and J gave up 3 bases; unmatched junction bases: 5. For the CDR3, the DNA is TGTGCCAGCAGTTCCCGGGACAGGGGGACCAATCAGCCCCAGCATTTT. Amino acid sequence: CASSSRDRGTNQPQHF.

The chain couples TRBV15 to TRBJ2-7, with 8 bases lining up with TRBD1. Germline loops: CDR1 LNHNV, CDR2 YYDKDF (reference sequence). Unmatched junction bases numbered 12, after V lost 1 base and J lost 7 bases. This CDR3 is built from 16 residues. This chain's CDR3 is CATSRGQSGGLREQYF. CDR3 nucleotide sequence: TGTGCCACCAGCAGAGGACAGTCAGGGGGCTTGAGGGAGCAGTACTTC.

V usage is TRBV19 and J usage is TRBJ1-2; D is undetermined. This CDR3 has 13 amino acids. V was clipped by 6 bases and J by 0 bases, with 8 bases between them. The germline gives CDR1 LNHDA, CDR2 SQIVND (reference sequence). CDR3 residues: CASRVQSNYGYTF. The CDR3 coding sequence is TGTGCCAGTAGGGTACAGTCTAACTATGGCTACACCTTC.

This clone has only a few counts. The chain carries TRBV2 and TRBJ1-5, with 8 bases identical to TRBD1. Unmatched junction bases numbered 11, after V lost 6 bases and J lost 4 bases. The germline CDR1 and CDR2 sequences are SNHLY and FYNNEI. The CDR3 is 16 amino acids. The CDR3 DNA reads as TGTGCCAGCAGAACCACTACGACAGGGGCAAATCAGCCCCAGCATTTT. It codes for CASRTTTTGANQPQHF.

The CDR3 region has the DNA TGTGCCAGCAGCAAAAGTTCGGACAGGGCCAATTCACCCCTCCACTTT. This gives the protein CASSKSSDRANSPLHF. V gene TRBV21-1 combines with J gene TRBJ1-6; TRBD1, the table's D call, was not compared with the DNA. TRBV21-1 is a known pseudogene. This CDR3 has 16 amino acids.

The J gene is TRBJ2-1, the V gene TRBV5-8; 9 bases fit TRBD1. The CDR3 totals 15 residues. J was trimmed by 4 bases and V by 4 bases; bases with no gene match: 6. Looked up from germline, CDR1 is SGHTS and CDR2 is YDEGEE. This CDR3 is CASSPRQGVYNEQFF. In DNA, the CDR3 is TGTGCCAGCAGCCCACGACAGGGGGTTTACAATGAGCAGTTCTTC.

V is TRBV12-3 or TRBV12-4 and J is TRBJ1-4; 7 bases align to TRBD1. This CDR3 is 13 amino acids long. After removal of 7 bases from V and 6 bases from J, the junction contained 5 bases not matched to a gene. CDR3 in amino acids: CASKGTAHEKLFF. Here the CDR3 DNA reads TGTGCCAGCAAAGGGACAGCGCATGAAAAACTGTTTTTT.

This clone has only a few counts. The chain joins TRBV28 to TRBJ1-1, with D perhaps matching TRBD1 (5 bases). The V gene lost 6 bases and the J gene lost 4 bases, with 15 bases spanning the gap. The CDR3 spans 14 residues. In germline, CDR1 is MDHEN, CDR2 SYDVKM. The CDR3 reads CASSFTGDGTEAFF. In DNA, the CDR3 is TGTGCCAGCAGCTTCACAGGCGACGGCACTGAAGCTTTCTTT.

This chain links TRBV18 with TRBJ1-2; 8 bases align to TRBD1. The CDR3 extends over 15 amino acids. The V segment lost 3 bases and the J segment 8 bases; nucleotides outside the gene matches: 11. The germline CDR1 and CDR2 sequences are KGHSH and LQKENI. CDR3 bases: TGTGCCAGCTCACCCGGGGCAGGGGGCGCGGAAGGCTACACCTTC. This translates into CASSPGAGGAEGYTF.

The V call is TRBV15, the J call TRBJ2-2, with 8 positions matching TRBD2. V lost 4 bases to trimming and J lost 6 bases; unmatched junction nucleotides: 4. CDR1 and CDR2 (germline): LNHNV, YYDKDF (reference sequence). The CDR3 is 14 amino acids. CDR3 sequence reads: CATSNRGGSGELFF. For the CDR3, the DNA is TGTGCCACCAGCAACCGGGGGGGCTCCGGGGAGCTGTTTTTT.

There are a few counts of this clone. This chain joins TRBV4-1 and TRBJ2-1; the D gene is possibly TRBD2 (6 bases). CDR3 size: 14 residues. Trimming removed 4 bases at V and 4 bases at J, with 11 bases between. CDR1 is MGHRA and CDR2 is YSYEKL in the germline V gene. The CDR3 protein is CASSPGLQYNEQFF. DNA for the CDR3: TGCGCCAGCAGCCCGGGACTCCAGTACAATGAGCAGTTCTTC.

The V gene is TRBV3-1 (or the pseudogene TRBV3-2), the J gene TRBJ2-1; possible D gene TRBD1, 6 bases. The CDR3 contains 14 residues. Trimming cost V 4 bases and J 4 bases, with 11 bases left between them. Germline V gene data show CDR1 as LGHDT and CDR2 as YNNKEL (reference sequence). The DNA for the CDR3 is TGTGCCAGCAGCCTTCAGGACAGTTACAATGAGCAGTTCTTC. It is translated as CASSLQDSYNEQFF.

This clone was recorded a few times. V usage is TRBV21-1 and J usage is TRBJ2-7; the table names TRBD2, a call not compared with the DNA. TRBV21-1 is marked as a pseudogene. The length of the CDR3 is 17 residues. In nucleotides, the CDR3 is TGTGCCAGCAGCAACGAAACGGGGGACTCGAATTTGTACGAGCAGTACTTC. Residues: CASSNETGDSNLYEQYF.

The gene calls are TRBV18 and TRBJ1-1; no clear D gene. The CDR3 totals 13 residues. The V gene lost 5 bases and the J gene lost 0 bases, with 7 bases spanning the gap. Germline CDR1 reads KGHSH; CDR2 reads LQKENI. For the CDR3, the DNA is TGTGCCAGCTCAGCCGAGATGAACACTGAAGCTTTCTTT. Translating it yields CASSAEMNTEAFF.